Detailed here is one TCR beta chain. PCR used 60 Vbeta primers and 13 Jbeta primers. Method: immunoSEQ multiplex PCR; TCRdb's copy keeps in-frame clones and lacks some. The sample contains around 62,000 clones, 77% of which appear only once. The source of the sample is a study of cytomegalovirus exposure and HLA in healthy donors. Germline V gives CDR1 SEHNR, CDR2 FQNEAQ (reference sequence). The CDR3 is made up of 16 amino acids. Trimming took 0 bases from V and 0 from J, leaving 12 bases between them. Sequencing was carried out using PBMCs. This chain joins TRBV7-9 and TRBJ2-7, with D maybe TRBD1 (6 bases). This clonotype originated in a male donor in good health and CMV-seropositive. The CDR3 is CASSLAGTPYSYEQYF. The CDR3 DNA reads TGTGCCAGCAGCTTAGCAGGGACACCCTACTCCTACGAGCAGTACTTC. Using reference TRBV7-9 and TRBJ2-7 for the parts outside the CDR3, the full variable domain is DTGVSQNPRHKITKRGQNVTFRCDPISEHNRLYWYRQTLGQGPEFLTYFQNEAQLEKSRLLSDRFSAERPKGSFSTLEIQRTEQGDSAMYLCASSLAGTPYSYEQYFGPGTRLTVT.